A single sample gave rise to the 12 T cell receptor beta chains below, sequenced in a study of shared clonotypes between healthy human individuals. The method was immunoSEQ multiplex PCR; TCRdb's version includes in-frame clones alone and lacks a portion of them. The sample carries over a million clones, roughly 96% recorded once. Sequencing used naive CD4+ T cells sorted from blood. Subset defined: CD45RA+ positively selected. These receptors were taken from a man under 40 in good health.

This chain links TRBV7-8 with TRBJ2-1; D is perhaps TRBD2 (5 bases). V lost 4 bases, J lost 8 bases, and 21 bases lay in between. This CDR3 contains 16 residues. Germline V gives CDR1 SGHVS, CDR2 FQNEAQ. This chain's CDR3 is CASSSHLTRSGYEQFF. CDR3 bases: TGTGCCAGCAGCTCTCACCTCACTAGGTCGGGGTATGAGCAGTTCTTC.

The V gene is TRBV19, the J gene TRBJ2-3, with TRBD1 as a possible D gene (5 bases). CDR1 is LNHDA and CDR2 is SQIVND in the germline V gene (reference sequence). The CDR3 contains 14 residues. V was pared by 8 bases and J by 4 bases, with 16 bases between. The CDR3 DNA reads TGTGCCAGTTCCATGGTTCCAGGGCCAGATACGCAGTATTTT. Its translation: CASSMVPGPDTQYF. The full variable domain, in which reference TRBV19 and TRBJ2-3 provide the parts outside the CDR3, is DGGITQSPKYLFRKEGQNVTLSCEQNLNHDAMYWYRQDPGQGLRLIYYSQIVNDFQKGDIAEGYSVSREKKESFPLTVTSAQKNPTAFYLCASSMVPGPDTQYFGPGTRLTVL.

With respect to this clone: Different DNA sequences within this sample yield the same CDR3. The chain joins TRBV19 to TRBJ2-3; D gene unclear. Germline values: CDR1 LNHDA, CDR2 SQIVND (reference sequence). The CDR3 is 14 residues long. V gave up 3 bases and J gave up 1 base, with 8 bases separating them. This CDR3 reads CASSISRGTDTQYF. DNA of the CDR3: TGTGCCAGTAGTATTTCTCGCGGCACAGATACGCAGTATTTT.

The chain links TRBV30 to TRBJ1-4; 8 nucleotides match TRBD1. The ends lost 4 bases at V and 8 bases at J; junction bases unmatched: 6. The CDR3 contains 13 residues. Germline CDR1 and CDR2: GTSNPN and SVGIG (reference sequence). This chain's CDR3 is CAWNGHRGEKLFF. Written as DNA, the CDR3 is TGTGCCTGGAACGGACACAGGGGGGAAAAACTGTTTTTT.

V and J are TRBV19 and TRBJ2-7; D call uncertain. CDR3 length: 16 residues. V gave up 7 bases and J gave up 5 bases, with 24 bases separating them. Germline V gene sequence: CDR1 LNHDA, CDR2 SQIVND (reference sequence). The CDR3 reads CASKGGRTVNRDEQYF. As DNA, the CDR3 is TGTGCCAGTAAGGGTGGTCGAACAGTGAACCGGGACGAGCAGTACTTC.

The genes are TRBV27 and TRBJ2-1, with TRBD2 matching over 11 bases. Germline V lookup: CDR1 MNHEY, CDR2 SMNVEV (reference sequence). The CDR3 runs 16 residues. Trimming took 7 bases from V and 5 from J; bases not matched to a gene: 10. CDR3 sequence reads: CASILRPGLADNEQFF. CDR3 DNA sequence: TGTGCCAGCATCCTCCGACCGGGACTAGCGGACAATGAGCAGTTCTTC.

The V and J genes are TRBV2 and TRBJ2-2; D gene uncertain. The V and J ends lost 6 bases and 0 bases respectively, with 14 bases between them. The CDR3 contains 16 residues. Per germline, CDR1 SNHLY and CDR2 FYNNEI. CDR3 residues: CASRKRIRSNTGELFF. The CDR3 DNA is TGTGCCAGCAGGAAAAGGATCAGGTCGAACACCGGGGAGCTGTTTTTT.

The count of this clone is one. J is TRBJ2-3 and V is TRBV27; D is undetermined. Germline CDR1 is MNHEY and CDR2 is SMNVEV (reference sequence). The CDR3 sequence is 15 residues long. V lost 3 bases to trimming and J lost 5 bases, with 15 bases between them. The CDR3, as DNA: TGTGCCAGCAGTTTGGCCCCAAAGGTCGGAGATACGCAGTATTTT. It specifies CASSLAPKVGDTQYF.

This clone was recorded once. The rearrangement joins TRBV7-9 to TRBJ2-3; D is unresolved. Germline CDR1 reads SEHNR; CDR2 reads FQNEAQ (reference sequence). The CDR3 length is 13 residues. Trimming cost V 2 bases and J 5 bases, with 8 bases left between them. The CDR3 spells CASSLLAVDTQYF. CDR3 DNA: TGTGCCAGCAGCTTACTCGCGGTAGATACGCAGTATTTT.

Concerning this clone: The same CDR3 can be traced to other DNA sequences in this sample. The chain combines TRBV9 with TRBJ2-3; D unclear. The germline V and J ends were trimmed by 0 bases and 2 bases, with 10 bases remaining between them. The CDR3 is made up of 15 amino acids. Germline loops: CDR1 SGDLS, CDR2 YYNGEE. The CDR3 spells CASSVEGSSTDTQYF. In nucleotides, the CDR3 is TGTGCCAGCAGCGTAGAGGGCTCCTCCACAGATACGCAGTATTTT. Complete variable domain (other parts from reference TRBV9 and TRBJ2-3): DSGVTQTPKHLITATGQRVTLRCSPRSGDLSVYWYQQSLDQGLQFLIQYYNGEERAKGNILERFSAQQFPDLHSELNLSSLELGDSALYFCASSVEGSSTDTQYFGPGTRLTVL.

This chain uses TRBV19 with TRBJ1-2; the D gene is possibly TRBD1 (5 bases). The germline gives CDR1 LNHDA, CDR2 SQIVND (reference sequence). The CDR3 has 15 residues. V was pared by 3 bases and J by 5 bases, with 16 bases between. CDR3 DNA sequence: TGTGCCAGTAGTATTACCGGGACTGGGAATTATGGCTACACCTTC. Translated, it gives CASSITGTGNYGYTF.

The chain uses TRBV5-1 and TRBJ2-2; D gene ambiguous. The CDR3 length is 15 residues. Germline CDR1 is SGHRS and CDR2 is YFSETQ. V lost 0 bases and J 6 bases, leaving 12 bases between the germline ends. The CDR3 spells CASSLALGYPGELFF. Written as DNA, the CDR3 is TGCGCCAGCAGCTTGGCCTTAGGGTATCCCGGGGAGCTGTTTTTT.